Listed below are T cell receptor beta chains from one sample, sequenced in a study of CXCR3-negative and CXCR3-positive naive CD8 T cells. Reprocessing the 5' RACE reads, TCRdb reports a single entry for every CDR3 protein and omits DNA. The table counts over 100,000 distinct CDR3 sequences; around 0.35% lies in the top ten. Sequenced material: naive CXCR3+ CD8+ T cells from blood. Receptors were obtained from a human donor in good health. Some clones in this sample may be carry-over from other donors' samples. Both conserved end residues are part of each CDR3. The order of the fields is CDR3 protein, J gene, V gene.

CASSRTDYSYEQYF | TRBJ2-7 | TRBV14
CSSSLAGGLATGELFF | TRBJ2-2 | TRBV7-6
CASRLGSLGSPLHF | TRBJ1-6 | TRBV27
CASSAPRSPLHF | TRBJ1-6 | TRBV7-9
CASSPRQGRNIQYF | TRBJ2-4 | TRBV28
CASSSAYGTLPFQYF | TRBJ2-5 | TRBV28
CASSQDLSYTGELFF | TRBJ2-2 | TRBV5-6
CASSPSDRFNEQFF | TRBJ2-1 | TRBV18
CSVGSSVRGGYTF | TRBJ1-2 | TRBV29-1
CASSQGGSSYNEQFF | TRBJ2-1 | TRBV6-5
CASSASSGSYEQYF | TRBJ2-7 | TRBV4-1
CASSSSLAGDTGELFF | TRBJ2-2 | TRBV7-9
CASSADTLEQYF | TRBJ2-7 | TRBV6-6
CAALPGWNTGELFF | TRBJ2-2 | TRBV10-3
CASRPYREQYF | TRBJ2-7 | TRBV9
CASSPLLSYEQYF | TRBJ2-7 | TRBV5-1
CASNSGTGLNYGYTF | TRBJ1-2 | TRBV2
CASSWWRGEFNNEQFF | TRBJ2-1 | TRBV27
CSARDPTSGGNEQFF | TRBJ2-1 | TRBV20-1
CATSRGEERSEQYF | TRBJ2-7 | TRBV15
CASSLLGGNTEAFF | TRBJ1-1 | TRBV6-1
CATSRLGTSEYNEQFF | TRBJ2-1 | TRBV15
CASSPPGELFF | TRBJ2-2 | TRBV12-3/TRBV12-4
CASSAQVAGPMLDTQYF | TRBJ2-3 | TRBV4-3
CASSLSTGGSYEQYF | TRBJ2-7 | TRBV5-1
CASSQERGLGGGHGDTQYF | TRBJ2-3 | TRBV4-3
CASSLDGYEDTQYF | TRBJ2-3 | TRBV5-6
CASSWGTAQETQYF | TRBJ2-5 | TRBV27
CAISEGGRPNEQFF | TRBJ2-1 | TRBV10-3
CASSRQGEEETQYF | TRBJ2-5 | TRBV6-5
CSVVAYINEQYF | TRBJ2-7 | TRBV29-1
CSARDRTDANYGYTF | TRBJ1-2 | TRBV20-1
CASSSGTGRRYEQYF | TRBJ2-7 | TRBV7-9
CSVEVLDNRELFF | TRBJ2-2 | TRBV29-1
CASSLVSSGSATIYF | TRBJ1-3 | TRBV5-1
CASTMGVNTEAFF | TRBJ1-1 | TRBV19
CASKLGPGQGAPSNYGYTF | TRBJ1-2 | TRBV6-5
CASSFLDWDSFNEQFF | TRBJ2-1 | TRBV7-9
CASSLETDRYNEQFF | TRBJ2-1 | TRBV7-2
CSVEDWRATGRSGANVLTF | TRBJ2-6 | TRBV29-1
CATLGPSRNTIYF | TRBJ1-3 | TRBV15
CAISEFIGLNTEAFF | TRBJ1-1 | TRBV10-3
CASSQDVRANTQYF | TRBJ2-3 | TRBV4-1
CASSFDGNGLSYEQYF | TRBJ2-7 | TRBV3-1
CASSQVEVPSTDTQYF | TRBJ2-3 | TRBV4-3
CSVELQGLSYEQYF | TRBJ2-7 | TRBV29-1
CASSKPSGQDPLMNTGELFF | TRBJ2-2 | TRBV21-1
CASTLGGTEQFF | TRBJ2-1 | TRBV2
CSARDPASGRRTDTQYF | TRBJ2-3 | TRBV20-1
CASSLVPDRGFYSNQPQHF | TRBJ1-5 | TRBV7-9
CSTSDLDRDEQYF | TRBJ2-7 | TRBV24-1
CASSSPGLTRYNEQFF | TRBJ2-1 | TRBV12-3/TRBV12-4
CSVELRDRTYEQYF | TRBJ2-7 | TRBV29-1
CSALQGVGTNEQFF | TRBJ2-1 | TRBV29-1